This T cell receptor beta chain appears in the sequencing data of a study of OX40 agonist ivuxolimab in advanced cancers. Libraries were prepared by immunoSEQ multiplex PCR; TCRdb keeps only in-frame clonotypes and omits some of them. The sample yields some 96,000 clones, around 93% seen once. The CDR3 has 13 amino acids. V lost 3 bases and J 13 bases, leaving 16 bases between the germline ends. The germline CDR1 and CDR2 sequences are GTSNPN and SVGIG (reference sequence). This receptor was identified in an adult with an advanced solid tumor such as melanoma, head and neck, liver or kidney cancer. The sample was CD4+ or CD8+ T cells sorted from blood, taken in a trial of the OX40 agonist ivuxolimab. The genes are TRBV30 and TRBJ1-6; no clear D. The CDR3 reads CAWSAYIARPLHF. CDR3 coding DNA: TGTGCCTGGAGCGCCTATATTGCGAGGCCCCTCCACTTT.